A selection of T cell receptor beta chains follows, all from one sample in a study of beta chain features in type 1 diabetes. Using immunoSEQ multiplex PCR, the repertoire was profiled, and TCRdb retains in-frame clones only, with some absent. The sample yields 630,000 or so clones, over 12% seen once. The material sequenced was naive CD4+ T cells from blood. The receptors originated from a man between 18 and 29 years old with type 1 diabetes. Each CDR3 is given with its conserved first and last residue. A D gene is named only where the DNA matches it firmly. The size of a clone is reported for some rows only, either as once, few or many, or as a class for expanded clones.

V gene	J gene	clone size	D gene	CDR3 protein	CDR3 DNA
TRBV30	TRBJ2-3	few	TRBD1	CAWRPGQGRAQYF	TGTGCCTGGAGACCGGGACAGGGGCGGGCGCAGTATTTT
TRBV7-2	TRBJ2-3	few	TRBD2	CASSLGQRGPTDTQYF	TGTGCCAGCAGCTTAGGCCAGCGGGGCCCCACAGATACGCAGTATTTT
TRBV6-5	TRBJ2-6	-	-	CASIHREGYTF	TGTGCCAGCATCCACAGGGAGGGTTATACTTTC
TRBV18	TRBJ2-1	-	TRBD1	CASSATTGSSYNEQFF	TGTGCCAGCTCAGCGACGACAGGGAGCTCCTACAATGAGCAGTTCTTC
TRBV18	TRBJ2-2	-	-	CASSPWDTGELFF	TGTGCCAGCTCACCTTGGGACACCGGGGAGCTGTTTTTT
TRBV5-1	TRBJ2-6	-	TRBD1	CASSPTSTGASGANVLTF	TGCGCCAGCAGCCCCACCTCAACAGGGGCCTCTGGGGCCAACGTCCTGACTTTC
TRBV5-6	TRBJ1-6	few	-	CASGQERFYNSPLHF	TGTGCCAGCGGCCAGGAACGGTTCTATAATTCACCCCTCCACTTT
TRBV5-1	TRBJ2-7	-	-	CASSLVRGYEQYF	TGCGCCAGCAGCTTGGTAAGGGGCTACGAGCAGTACTTC
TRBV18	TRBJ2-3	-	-	CASSPMGQGADTQYF	TGTGCCAGCTCACCAATGGGGCAGGGCGCAGATACGCAGTATTTT
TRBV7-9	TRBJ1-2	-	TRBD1	CASSATGQGEYYGYTF	TGTGCCAGCAGCGCAACCGGACAGGGGGAGTACTATGGCTACACCTTC
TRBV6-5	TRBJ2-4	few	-	CASSYSGRERNIQYF	TGTGCCAGCAGTTACTCGGGGCGGGAACGAAACATTCAGTACTTC
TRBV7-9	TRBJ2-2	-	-	CASSFHYTGELFF	TGTGCCAGCAGCTTCCACTACACCGGGGAGCTGTTTTTT
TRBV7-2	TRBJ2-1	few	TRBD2	CASSPNGLAGAREQFF	TGTGCCAGCAGCCCTAACGGACTAGCGGGAGCTAGGGAGCAGTTCTTC
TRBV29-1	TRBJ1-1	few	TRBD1	CSVGQGANTEAFF	TGCAGCGTGGGACAGGGAGCGAACACTGAAGCTTTCTTT
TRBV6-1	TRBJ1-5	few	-	CASRVGTRNQPQHF	TGTGCCAGCAGGGTCGGGACCCGCAATCAGCCCCAGCATTTT
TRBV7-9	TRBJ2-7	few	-	CASSIRAGEEQYF	TGTGCCAGCAGCATCAGGGCCGGCGAAGAGCAGTACTTC
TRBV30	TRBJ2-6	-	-	CAWSDRVSGANVLTF	TGTGCCTGGAGTGATAGGGTCTCTGGGGCCAACGTCCTGACTTTC
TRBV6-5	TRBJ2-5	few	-	CASSSSRDTQETQYF	TGTGCCAGCAGTTCGTCCCGGGACACCCAAGAGACCCAGTACTTC
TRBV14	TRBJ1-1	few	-	CASSQSTANTEAFF	TGTGCCAGCAGCCAATCCACAGCGAACACTGAAGCTTTCTTT
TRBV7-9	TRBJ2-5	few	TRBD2	CASTQGLAVGETQYF	TGTGCCAGCACCCAGGGACTAGCGGTAGGAGAGACCCAGTACTTC
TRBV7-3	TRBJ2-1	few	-	CASSRTLSSYNEQFF	TGTGCCAGCAGTCGGACCTTGAGCTCCTACAATGAGCAGTTCTTC
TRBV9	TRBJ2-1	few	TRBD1	CASSVLGQQYNEQFF	TGTGCCAGCAGCGTTTTGGGACAGCAGTACAATGAGCAGTTCTTC
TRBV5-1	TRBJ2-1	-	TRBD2	CASSYSGLAGDEQFF	TGCGCCAGCAGCTACTCGGGACTAGCCGGGGATGAGCAGTTCTTC
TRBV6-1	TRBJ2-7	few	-	CASSERYEQYF	TGTGCCAGCAGTGAAAGGTACGAGCAGTACTTC
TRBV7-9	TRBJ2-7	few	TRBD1	CASSLSQGAYEQYF	TGTGCCAGCAGCTTATCCCAGGGGGCCTACGAGCAGTACTTC
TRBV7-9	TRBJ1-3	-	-	CASSPGGTGNTIYF	TGTGCCAGCAGCCCCGGAGGAACTGGAAACACCATATATTTT
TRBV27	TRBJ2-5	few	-	CASSFPGETQYF	TGTGCCAGCAGTTTCCCCGGGGAGACCCAGTACTTC
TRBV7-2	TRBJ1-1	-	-	CASSLGPLNTEAFF	TGTGCCAGCAGCCTAGGACCCTTGAACACTGAAGCTTTCTTT
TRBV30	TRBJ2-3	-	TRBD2	CAWSARGGRRTDTQYF	TGTGCCTGGAGTGCCCGGGGGGGCAGACGCACAGATACGCAGTATTTT
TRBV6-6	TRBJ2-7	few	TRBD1	CASSSDRVFHEQYF	TGTGCCAGCAGTTCAGACAGGGTCTTCCACGAGCAGTACTTC
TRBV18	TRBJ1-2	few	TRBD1	CASSPQGDGYTF	TGTGCCAGCTCACCCCAGGGGGATGGCTACACCTTC
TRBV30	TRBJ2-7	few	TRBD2	CAWSVQIAGWKEQYF	TGTGCCTGGAGTGTACAAATAGCGGGATGGAAAGAGCAGTACTTC
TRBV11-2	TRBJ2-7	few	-	CASSLPPGKYEQYF	TGTGCCAGCAGCTTACCGCCGGGGAAATACGAGCAGTACTTC
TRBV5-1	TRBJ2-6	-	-	CASSLSFSGAGANVLTF	TGCGCCAGCAGCTTATCTTTCTCGGGTGCTGGGGCCAACGTCCTGACTTTC
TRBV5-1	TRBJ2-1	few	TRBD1	CASEETGQGLGEQFF	TGCGCCAGCGAGGAAACGGGACAGGGTTTGGGTGAGCAGTTCTTC
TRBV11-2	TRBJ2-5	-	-	CASSFDRKETQYF	TGTGCCAGCAGCTTCGACAGGAAAGAGACCCAGTACTTC
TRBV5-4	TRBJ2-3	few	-	CASSFGTGRSTDTQYF	TGTGCCAGCAGCTTTGGCACAGGGAGAAGCACAGATACGCAGTATTTT
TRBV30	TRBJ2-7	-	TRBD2	CAWSTGTSYEQYF	TGTGCCTGGAGTACAGGGACTAGCTACGAGCAGTACTTC
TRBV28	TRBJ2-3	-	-	CASRTHTDTQYF	TGTGCCAGCAGGACCCACACAGATACGCAGTATTTT
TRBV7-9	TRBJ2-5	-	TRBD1	CASSLDGRGGWEETQYF	TGTGCCAGCAGCTTAGACGGACGAGGGGGCTGGGAAGAGACCCAGTACTTC
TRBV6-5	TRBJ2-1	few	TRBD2	CASSYRPSGSPNEQFF	TGTGCCAGCAGTTACAGGCCTAGCGGGAGCCCAAATGAGCAGTTCTTC
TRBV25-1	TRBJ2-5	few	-	CASSEWERRETQYF	TGTGCCAGCAGTGAATGGGAGAGACGGGAGACCCAGTACTTC
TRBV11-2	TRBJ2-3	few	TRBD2	CASSLEITSGIFGDTQYF	TGTGCCAGCAGCTTAGAAATCACTAGCGGGATATTCGGAGATACGCAGTATTTT
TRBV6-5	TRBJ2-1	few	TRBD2	CASSPPGLGFNEQFF	TGTGCCAGCAGCCCACCGGGACTAGGGTTCAATGAGCAGTTCTTC
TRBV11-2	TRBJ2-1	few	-	CASSLGVNEQFF	TGTGCCAGCAGCTTAGGGGTCAATGAGCAGTTCTTC
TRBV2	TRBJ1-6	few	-	CASSWDIPPLHF	TGTGCCAGCAGTTGGGACATTCCACCCCTCCACTTT